One and the same sample provided the 19 T cell receptor beta chains below, sequenced in a study of shared clonotypes between healthy human individuals (dated by TCRdb to between 2020 and 2021). Library preparation employed the immunoSEQ multiplex PCR assay. Drawn from immuneACCESS, this table holds only the in-frame rearrangements with V and J called that TCRdb kept. Clones are partly lost; checked studies trace under half to an unresolved V gene and leave the rest unexplained. For this sample there are about 2.4 million clones; more than 90% appear just once. Together, the top ten hold about 0.13% of the sample. The sample consisted of naive CD4+ T cells sorted from blood. The meaning of the sample's cell subset or site label: CD45RA+ positively selected. These receptors all stem from a man between 18 and 29 years old in good health.

A few counts support this clone. The chain links TRBV2 to TRBJ1-1; D is unresolved. CDR3 length: 14 residues. Germline loops: CDR1 SNHLY, CDR2 FYNNEI. V was trimmed by 7 bases and J by 4 bases, leaving 16 bases between them. CDR3 coding DNA: TGTGCCAGCACTCTGGACGGTTGGGGCACTGAAGCTTTCTTT. Amino acids: CASTLDGWGTEAFF. The complete variable domain, with remaining parts taken from reference TRBV2 and TRBJ1-1, reads EPEVTQTPSHQVTQMGQEVILRCVPISNHLYFYWYRQILGQKVEFLVSFYNNEISEKSEIFDDQFSVERPDGSNFTLKIRSTKLEDSAMYFCASTLDGWGTEAFFGQGTRLTVV.

The chain employs TRBV5-1 and TRBJ2-1, with D perhaps given as TRBD1 or TRBD2 (5 bases each). The ends were cut back, 0 bases at V and 0 bases at J, with 13 bases in the middle. The germline V gene has CDR1 SGHRS and CDR2 YFSETQ. This CDR3 spans 17 amino acids. CDR3 sequence: CASSLARGVSSYNEQFF. The CDR3 DNA sequence: TGCGCCAGCAGCTTGGCGCGAGGGGTTAGCTCCTACAATGAGCAGTTCTTC.

The CDR3 here is CASRTGGRGTEAFF. CDR3 nucleotide sequence: TGTGCCAGCAGGACCGGGGGGCGAGGCACTGAAGCTTTCTTT. The chain recombines TRBV2 with TRBJ1-1; perhaps TRBD1 as D (6 bases). CDR3 length: 14 amino acids. Germline-derived CDR1 and CDR2 are SNHLY and FYNNEI. Between the trimmed V and J ends, which lost 6 bases and 4 bases, there was a span of 15 bases.

This clone showed up just once. This chain links TRBV6-5 with TRBJ2-7; D remains ambiguous. The CDR3 runs to 15 residues. Per germline, CDR1 MNHEY and CDR2 SVGAGI. The V and J ends lost 4 bases and 0 bases respectively, with 13 bases between them. Written as DNA, the CDR3 is TGTGCCAGCAGTTCACGGGCCACAAGCTCCTACGAGCAGTACTTC. Protein: CASSSRATSSYEQYF.

This clone was found a few times. CDR3 sequence: CASTRSGAGNSPLHF. The CDR3, as DNA: TGTGCCAGCACCAGATCGGGGGCCGGTAATTCACCCCTCCACTTT. The rearrangement joins TRBV6-5 to TRBJ1-6; the D gene is possibly TRBD1 (6 bases). Germline loops: CDR1 MNHEY, CDR2 SVGAGI. The CDR3 length is 15 residues. The ends were cut back, 7 bases at V and 6 bases at J, with 16 bases in the middle.

In regard to this clone: Additional DNA sequences in this sample encode the identical CDR3. The J gene is TRBJ2-2, the V gene TRBV5-1; D gene ambiguous. The V gene's germline CDR1 is SGHRS and CDR2 YFSETQ. This CDR3 has 13 amino acids. The V end was cut by 2 bases, the J end by 3 bases, with 5 bases between. CDR3 nucleotide sequence: TGCGCCAGCAGCTTCGGGTACACCGGGGAGCTGTTTTTT. Translated, it gives CASSFGYTGELFF.

The chain employs TRBV11-3 and TRBJ2-5, with D unresolved. The germline V and J ends were trimmed by 1 base and 0 bases, with 6 bases remaining between them. The germline V gene encodes CDR1 SGHNT and CDR2 YENEEA. The CDR3 totals 14 residues. CDR3 in amino acids: CASSLGGNQETQYF. The CDR3 DNA reads as TGTGCCAGCAGCTTAGGGGGAAACCAAGAGACCCAGTACTTC.

The chain employs TRBV2 and TRBJ1-1; D gene ambiguous. Germline loops: CDR1 SNHLY, CDR2 FYNNEI. V was shortened by 1 base and J by 0 bases, with 15 bases between the two germline ends. The CDR3 has 17 amino acids. In DNA form, the CDR3 reads TGTGCCAGCAGTGAAGTAGTTAAAAGCAAATTGAACACTGAAGCTTTCTTT. It encodes CASSEVVKSKLNTEAFF. The full variable domain, with the rest looked up from reference TRBV2 and TRBJ1-1, is EPEVTQTPSHQVTQMGQEVILRCVPISNHLYFYWYRQILGQKVEFLVSFYNNEISEKSEIFDDQFSVERPDGSNFTLKIRSTKLEDSAMYFCASSEVVKSKLNTEAFFGQGTRLTVV.

This chain links TRBV9 with TRBJ1-3, with D possibly being TRBD1 (5 bases). Germline CDR1 and CDR2: SGDLS and YYNGEE. V lost 0 bases to trimming and J lost 0 bases, with 13 bases between them. The CDR3 consists of 17 residues. The CDR3 nucleotides read TGTGCCAGCAGCGTAGAGGAGGGACTTCTCTCTGGAAACACCATATATTTT. Translated: CASSVEEGLLSGNTIYF. The complete variable domain, with remaining parts taken from reference TRBV9 and TRBJ1-3, reads DSGVTQTPKHLITATGQRVTLRCSPRSGDLSVYWYQQSLDQGLQFLIQYYNGEERAKGNILERFSAQQFPDLHSELNLSSLELGDSALYFCASSVEEGLLSGNTIYFGEGSWLTVV.

V gene TRBV10-3 combines with J gene TRBJ2-7; D tentatively reads TRBD1 or TRBD2 (7 bases each). This CDR3 comprises 15 residues. V lost 2 bases and J lost 6, with 17 bases in between. Germline assignment: CDR1 ENHRY and CDR2 SYGVKD. DNA of the CDR3: TGTGCCATCAGTGAGGTTGGACTAGGGGGCGGCGAGCAGTACTTC. Protein product: CAISEVGLGGGEQYF.

V is TRBV5-1 and J is TRBJ2-5; 7 nucleotides align to TRBD2. Germline V gives CDR1 SGHRS, CDR2 YFSETQ. This CDR3 region has 14 residues. V was pared by 2 bases and J by 2 bases, with 3 bases of the junction left unmatched. CDR3 region: CASSFGEGQETQYF. As DNA, the CDR3 is TGCGCCAGCAGCTTCGGGGAGGGGCAAGAGACCCAGTACTTC.

To note about this clone: Other DNA sequences from this sample encode an identical CDR3 as well. The rearrangement links TRBV5-1 to TRBJ1-5; D call uncertain. CDR1 and CDR2 (germline): SGHRS, YFSETQ. The CDR3 extends over 14 amino acids. Trimming stripped 0 bases from V and 0 bases from J, with 4 bases between. CDR3 in amino acids: CASSLESSNQPQHF. The CDR3 DNA reads TGCGCCAGCAGCTTGGAGAGTAGCAATCAGCCCCAGCATTTT.

J is TRBJ2-3 and V is TRBV30; TRBD1 agrees at 11 bases. This CDR3 region has 13 residues. The V gene's germline CDR1 is GTSNPN and CDR2 SVGIG (reference sequence). Trimming cost V 7 bases and J 7 bases; bases outside gene matches: 7. The CDR3 DNA sequence: TGTGCCTACCGGGACAGGGGGAAACATACGCAGTATTTT. Protein product: CAYRDRGKHTQYF.

A word on this clone: The sample holds other DNA sequences that translate to the same CDR3. The rearrangement uses TRBV30 and TRBJ2-3; D gene unclear. There are 12 residues in the CDR3. Trimming shortened V by 0 bases and J by 5 bases, and 6 bases separated the two germline ends. The germline V gene encodes CDR1 GTSNPN and CDR2 SVGIG (reference sequence). CDR3 region: CAWSVQGDTQYF. CDR3 coding DNA: TGTGCCTGGAGTGTACAAGGAGATACGCAGTATTTT.

In regard to this clone: This sample includes further DNA sequences coding for the same CDR3. The chain carries TRBV11-3 and TRBJ2-1; a weak D match, TRBD2 (5 bases). There are 15 residues in the CDR3. Per germline, CDR1 SGHNT and CDR2 YENEEA. Trimming removed 5 bases at V and 0 bases at J, with 11 bases between. The CDR3 loop is CASSLGLSSYNEQFF. CDR3 in DNA: TGTGCCAGCAGCCTTGGACTCAGCTCCTACAATGAGCAGTTCTTC.

The chain links TRBV7-9 to TRBJ1-4; no reliable D call. The CDR3 spans 14 residues. Germline loops: CDR1 SEHNR, CDR2 FQNEAQ (reference sequence). The V end was cut by 6 bases, the J end by 6 bases, with 14 bases between. Here the CDR3 DNA reads TGTGCCAGCAGTCTTAGCCTCCTAGATGAAAAACTGTTTTTT. Translation: CASSLSLLDEKLFF.

The chain combines TRBV13 with TRBJ2-3, with a possible D match to TRBD1 (8 bases). V lost 0 bases to trimming and J lost 3 bases, with 10 bases between them. The CDR3 runs to 15 residues. Germline V lookup: CDR1 PRHDT, CDR2 FYEKMQ (reference sequence). This chain's CDR3 is CASSLGQGGTDTQYF. The DNA for the CDR3 is TGTGCCAGCAGCTTAGGACAGGGGGGGACAGATACGCAGTATTTT.

The rearrangement links TRBV7-3 to TRBJ2-5; 8 bases are a match to TRBD1. V gave up 4 bases and J gave up 3 bases; unmatched junction bases: 7. Germline values: CDR1 SGHTA, CDR2 FQGTGA. The CDR3 is made up of 15 amino acids. The DNA of the CDR3 is TGTGCCAGCAGCTCCAGGGGGCTGGCGGAAGAGACCCAGTACTTC. It translates to CASSSRGLAEETQYF.

V usage is TRBV6-5 and J usage is TRBJ2-5; D gene unclear. Germline lookup yields CDR1 MNHEY and CDR2 SVGAGI. The V end lost 2 bases, the J end lost 1 base, and 8 bases lay between the germline ends. The CDR3 extends over 14 amino acids. CDR3 bases: TGTGCCAGCAGTTACGGCGGCAGCCAAGAGACCCAGTACTTC. It specifies CASSYGGSQETQYF.